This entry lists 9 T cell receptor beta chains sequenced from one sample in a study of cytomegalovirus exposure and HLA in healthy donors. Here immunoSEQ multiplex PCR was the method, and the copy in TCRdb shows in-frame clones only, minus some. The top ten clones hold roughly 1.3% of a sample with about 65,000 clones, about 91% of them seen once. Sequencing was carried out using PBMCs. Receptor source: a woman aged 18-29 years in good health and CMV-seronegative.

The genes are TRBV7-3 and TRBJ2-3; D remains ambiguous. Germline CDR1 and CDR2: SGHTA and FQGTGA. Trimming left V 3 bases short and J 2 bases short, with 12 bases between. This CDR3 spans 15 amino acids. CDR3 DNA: TGTGCCAGCAGCTTTTTTACACACGACACAGATACGCAGTATTTT. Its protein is CASSFFTHDTDTQYF.

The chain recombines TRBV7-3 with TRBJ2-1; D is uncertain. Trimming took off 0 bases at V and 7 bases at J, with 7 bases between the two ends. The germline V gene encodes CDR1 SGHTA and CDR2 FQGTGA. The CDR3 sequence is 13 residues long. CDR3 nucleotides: TGTGCCAGCAGCTTAACGTTCGGGAATGAGCAGTTCTTC. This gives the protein CASSLTFGNEQFF.

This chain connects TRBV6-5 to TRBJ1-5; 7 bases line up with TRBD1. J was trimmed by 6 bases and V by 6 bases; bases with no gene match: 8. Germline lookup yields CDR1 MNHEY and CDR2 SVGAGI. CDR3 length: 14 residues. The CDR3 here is CASSSRQGSQPQHF. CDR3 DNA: TGTGCCAGCAGCTCTCGACAGGGCAGTCAGCCCCAGCATTTT.

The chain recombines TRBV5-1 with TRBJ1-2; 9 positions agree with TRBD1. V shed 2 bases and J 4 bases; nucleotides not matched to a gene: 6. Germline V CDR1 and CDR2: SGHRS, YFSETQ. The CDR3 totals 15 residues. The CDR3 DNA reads TGCGCCAGCAGCTTACGGACAGGGGAGAGCTATGGCTACACCTTC. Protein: CASSLRTGESYGYTF.

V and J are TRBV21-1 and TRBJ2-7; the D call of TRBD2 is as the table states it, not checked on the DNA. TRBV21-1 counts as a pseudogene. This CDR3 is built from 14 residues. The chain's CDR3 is CASNGLAGVYEQYF. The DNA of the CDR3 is TGTGCCAGCAATGGGCTAGCGGGGGTCTACGAGCAGTACTTC.

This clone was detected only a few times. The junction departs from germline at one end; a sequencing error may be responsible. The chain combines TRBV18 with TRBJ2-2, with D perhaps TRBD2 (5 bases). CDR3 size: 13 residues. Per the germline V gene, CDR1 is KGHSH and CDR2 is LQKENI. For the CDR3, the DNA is TGTGCCAGCTCACTTAGCGACACCCGGGAGCTGTTTTTT. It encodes CASSLSDTRELFF.

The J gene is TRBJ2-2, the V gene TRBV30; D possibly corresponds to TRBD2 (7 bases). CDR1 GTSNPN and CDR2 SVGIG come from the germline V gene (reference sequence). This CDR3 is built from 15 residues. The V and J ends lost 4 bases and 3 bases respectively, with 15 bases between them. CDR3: CAWKRGASDTGELFF. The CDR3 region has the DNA TGTGCCTGGAAACGGGGGGCGTCGGACACCGGGGAGCTGTTTTTT. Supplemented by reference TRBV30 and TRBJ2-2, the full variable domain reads SQTIHQWPATLVQPVGSPLSLECTVEGTSNPNLYWYRQAAGRGLQLLFYSVGIGQISSEVPQNLSASRPQDRQFILSSKKLLLSDSGFYLCAWKRGASDTGELFFGEGSRLTVL.

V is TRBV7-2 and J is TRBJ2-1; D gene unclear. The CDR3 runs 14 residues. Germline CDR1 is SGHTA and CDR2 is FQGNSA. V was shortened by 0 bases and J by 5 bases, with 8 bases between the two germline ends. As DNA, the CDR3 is TGTGCCAGCAGCTTAGCGTTTTCGGACAATGAGCAGTTCTTC. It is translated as CASSLAFSDNEQFF. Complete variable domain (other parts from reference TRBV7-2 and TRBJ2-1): GAGVSQSPSNKVTEKGKDVELRCDPISGHTALYWYRQSLGQGLEFLIYFQGNSAPDKSGLPSDRFSAERTGGSVSTLTIQRTQQEDSAVYLCASSLAFSDNEQFFGPGTRLTVL.

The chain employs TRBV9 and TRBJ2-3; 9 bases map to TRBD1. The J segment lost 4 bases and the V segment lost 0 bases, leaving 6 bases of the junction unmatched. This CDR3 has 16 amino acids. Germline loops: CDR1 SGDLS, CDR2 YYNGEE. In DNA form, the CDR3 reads TGTGCCAGCAGCGTAGTCGGGACAGGGTCCCCAGATACGCAGTATTTT. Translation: CASSVVGTGSPDTQYF.